The 29 T cell receptor beta chains reported below all come from one sample, sequenced in a study of blood T cells in healthy people across ages. A second roughly 6 to 11 cycle PCR used barcoded and J-beta primers. TCRdb recomputed calls from the 5' RACE reads with MiXCR, one row per CDR3 protein. The profile shows fewer than 2 million distinct CDR3 sequences, more than 35% of them singletons. The sample comprised blood. These receptors were collected from a human donor in good health.

In this sample, this clonotype turned up a few times. CDR3 DNA sequence: TGTGCCAGCAGCCAAAGGACAGGGACAACGACCGGGGCCAACGTCCTGACTTTC. It is translated as CASSQRTGTTTGANVLTF. V gene TRBV12-3 or TRBV12-4 combines with J gene TRBJ2-6; 8 bases match TRBD1. There are 18 residues in the CDR3. With V trimmed by 6 bases and J by 4 bases, 14 bases remained unmatched.

A few counts support this clonotype. The V gene is TRBV7-2, the J gene TRBJ2-1; D remains unclear. The V end was cut by 1 base, the J end by 9 bases, with 10 bases between. There are 13 residues in the CDR3. Germline values: CDR1 SGHTA, CDR2 FQGNSA. CDR3 nucleotide sequence: TGTGCCAGCAGCTTAGGCCGGGTCATTGAGCAGTTCTTC. Translating it yields CASSLGRVIEQFF.

This clonotype was recorded a few times. This chain connects TRBV20-1 to TRBJ1-5; TRBD1 might be the D (5 bases). Germline V gene sequence: CDR1 DFQATT, CDR2 SNEGSKA (reference sequence). The CDR3 is 16 amino acids. Between the trimmed V and J ends, which lost 5 bases and 6 bases, there was a span of 23 bases. For the CDR3, the DNA is TGCAGTGCTGACTCCTTCGGGACCCCCAGTCGTCAGCCCCAGCATTTT. Its translation: CSADSFGTPSRQPQHF.

This clonotype was detected a few times. This sequence joins TRBV4-1 and TRBJ1-6; the D is unclear. The CDR3 spans 15 residues. Per the germline V gene, CDR1 is MGHRA and CDR2 is YSYEKL. The ends were cut back, 1 base at V and 7 bases at J, with 11 bases in the middle. This chain's CDR3 is CASSQVGSENSPLHF. In DNA form, the CDR3 reads TGCGCCAGCAGCCAAGTGGGGTCGGAAAATTCACCCCTCCACTTT.

The chain is built from TRBV30 and TRBJ1-6, with no clear D. Germline V CDR1 and CDR2: GTSNPN, SVGIG (reference sequence). This CDR3 has 13 amino acids. Trimming stripped 3 bases from V and 9 bases from J, with 12 bases between. CDR3 in DNA: TGTGCCTGGAGAGGACGGGAGAGTTCACCCCTCCACTTT. Amino acid sequence: CAWRGRESSPLHF.

The chain links TRBV7-2 to TRBJ2-1; D may be TRBD2 (6 bases). The CDR3 spans 15 residues. V dropped 4 bases and J dropped 9 bases, with 19 bases sitting between them. CDR1 is SGHTA and CDR2 is FQGNSA in the germline V gene. CDR3 sequence (DNA): TGTGCCAGCAGCTCCAGCCGGAATTCCGGGGGTGAGCAGTTCTTC. This sequence encodes CASSSSRNSGGEQFF.

This clonotype was detected only a few times. The V call is TRBV6-2 or TRBV6-3, the J call TRBJ2-5, with D tentatively TRBD1 (7 bases). The CDR3 runs 12 residues. V lost 9 bases and J 11 bases, leaving 19 bases between the germline ends. Germline V gene lookup returns CDR1 MNHEY and CDR2 SVGEGT. DNA of the CDR3: TGTGCCAGTTGCGAGGGGGCACGGGAGCAGTACTTC. Protein sequence: CASCEGAREQYF.

The V gene is TRBV20-1, the J gene TRBJ2-1, with TRBD2 identical over 9 bases. Trimming removed 6 bases from V and 0 bases from J; junction bases left unmatched: 15. The CDR3 consists of 18 residues. Germline V CDR1 and CDR2: DFQATT, SNEGSKA (reference sequence). CDR3 DNA: TGCAGTGCCCTAGGGGCGGGAGGGGACTCCGGCTCCTACAATGAGCAGTTCTTC. Its translation: CSALGAGGDSGSYNEQFF.

The V and J genes are TRBV7-2 and TRBJ2-7; D not certain. The V end lost 5 bases, the J end lost 2 bases, and 13 bases lay between the germline ends. The CDR3 is 14 residues long. Germline CDR1 and CDR2: SGHTA and FQGNSA. CDR3 coding DNA: TGTGCCAGCAGCCCGTCCCGCGGAGCCTACGAGCAGTACTTC. Protein product: CASSPSRGAYEQYF.

The J gene is TRBJ1-2, the V gene TRBV29-1; D is uncertain. V was trimmed by 0 bases and J by 2 bases, leaving 7 bases between them. This CDR3 region has 13 residues. The germline gives CDR1 SQVTM, CDR2 ANQGSEA. CDR3 in amino acids: CSVEDMQNYGYTF. CDR3 nucleotides: TGCAGCGTTGAAGATATGCAGAACTATGGCTACACCTTC.

Only a few counts were recorded for this clonotype. The chain recombines TRBV13 with TRBJ2-5; 8 nucleotides line up with TRBD1. The trim removed 6 bases at V and 11 bases at J, leaving 11 bases unmatched. Germline V gene data show CDR1 as PRHDT and CDR2 as FYEKMQ (reference sequence). The CDR3 totals 13 residues. CDR3: CASRQQGVGEQYF. The CDR3 bases are TGTGCCAGCAGGCAACAGGGGGTGGGGGAGCAGTACTTC.

The chain joins TRBV20-1 to TRBJ2-1; no clear D. V was clipped by 4 bases and J by 5 bases, with 12 bases between them. Germline values: CDR1 DFQATT, CDR2 SNEGSKA (reference sequence). The CDR3 is made up of 13 amino acids. The CDR3 DNA is TGCAGTGCTAAAAGGGCAGTTAACAATGAGCAGTTCTTC. Residues: CSAKRAVNNEQFF.

This sequence joins TRBV18 and TRBJ1-6; D not resolved. Trimming took 2 bases from V and 4 from J, leaving 12 bases between them. The CDR3 runs to 16 residues. Per germline, CDR1 KGHSH and CDR2 LQKENI. The CDR3 DNA reads TGTGCCAGCTCACCATCCGAACACAAGTATAATTCACCCCTCCACTTT. Its translation is CASSPSEHKYNSPLHF.

This chain joins TRBV5-1 and TRBJ2-5; the match to TRBD2 covers 12 bases. Trimming cost V 2 bases and J 13 bases; bases outside gene matches: 9. The length of the CDR3 is 14 residues. Per the germline V gene, CDR1 is SGHRS and CDR2 is YFSETQ. CDR3 DNA: TGCGCCAGCAGCTTCCAATCGACTAGCGGGGGTGTGTACTTC. Translation: CASSFQSTSGGVYF.

The chain has TRBV15 and TRBJ1-2; no clear D. Trimming removed 0 bases from V and 10 bases from J, with 12 bases in between. Germline CDR1 LNHNV, CDR2 YYDKDF (reference sequence). This CDR3 region has 13 residues. The CDR3 protein is CATSRDRNRVYTF. CDR3 sequence (DNA): TGTGCCACCAGCAGAGATCGTAACCGAGTCTACACCTTC.

This clonotype came up once. This chain links TRBV25-1 with TRBJ2-3; D is possibly TRBD1 or TRBD2 (5 bases each). The CDR3 totals 13 residues. CDR1 is MGHDK, CDR2 SYGVNS, per germline. V lost 6 bases and J 4 bases, leaving 11 bases between the germline ends. CDR3 coding DNA: TGTGCCAGCAGGGGGACCACCCCAGATACGCAGTATTTT. Its translation: CASRGTTPDTQYF.

The chain couples TRBV20-1 to TRBJ2-5; D tentatively fits TRBD1 or TRBD2 (5 bases each). With 6 bases removed from V and 4 bases from J, the gap between germline ends came to 18 bases. CDR1 and CDR2 (germline): DFQATT, SNEGSKA (reference sequence). This CDR3 contains 14 residues. CDR3 bases: TGCAGTGCCATCGGGTGGGGGTTGGGAGAGACCCAGTACTTC. This gives the protein CSAIGWGLGETQYF.

The chain recombines TRBV29-1 with TRBJ1-1, with D uncertain. The CDR3 has 15 residues. Per germline, CDR1 SQVTM and CDR2 ANQGSEA. With 1 base removed from V and 7 bases from J, the gap between germline ends came to 19 bases. CDR3 sequence (DNA): TGCAGCGTTGAAGGTCAGAGGGCGTTCGGCGGTGAAGCTTTCTTT. Protein product: CSVEGQRAFGGEAFF.

The chain employs TRBV28 and TRBJ1-1, with 7 bases fitting TRBD1. V dropped 6 bases and J dropped 12; count of bases not matched to a gene: 10. The CDR3 consists of 12 residues. CDR1 is MDHEN, CDR2 SYDVKM, per germline. The CDR3 is CASSHLQGRSFF. CDR3 in DNA: TGTGCCAGCAGCCACCTACAGGGGAGGTCTTTCTTT.

V is TRBV5-1 and J is TRBJ2-3; the D gene could be TRBD1 or TRBD2 (6 bases each). This CDR3 is 14 amino acids long. CDR1 and CDR2 from the germline V gene are SGHRS and YFSETQ. With 7 bases removed from V and 2 bases from J, the gap between germline ends came to 14 bases. This chain's CDR3 is CASWGAPPTDTQYF. The CDR3 DNA is TGCGCCAGCTGGGGGGCCCCCCCCACAGATACGCAGTATTTT. The whole variable domain, remainder taken from reference TRBV5-1 and TRBJ2-3, is KAGVTQTPRYLIKTRGQQVTLSCSPISGHRSVSWYQQTPGQGLQFLFEYFSETQRNKGNFPGRFSGRQFSNSRSEMNVSTLELGDSALYLCASWGAPPTDTQYFGPGTRLTVL.

Of note for this clonotype: One end of the junction varies from germline; a read error may be responsible. This rearrangement joins TRBV29-1 to TRBJ2-6, with a tentative D call TRBD1 (6 bases). Germline V CDR1 and CDR2: SQVTM, ANQGSEA. CDR3 length: 17 amino acids. CDR3 residues: CSVRFDRPYSGANVRTF. CDR3 bases: TGCAGCGTTCGATTTGACAGGCCCTACTCTGGGGCCAACGTCCGGACTTTC.

This clonotype has only a few counts. The rearrangement links TRBV7-8 to TRBJ2-7, with TRBD2 identical over 7 bases. Germline-derived CDR1 and CDR2 are SGHVS and FQNEAQ. The CDR3 is made up of 15 amino acids. Trimming at V came to 1 base and at J to 10 bases, leaving 13 bases not matched to a gene. CDR3 in DNA: TGTGCCAGCAGCTTAGTTGGGACTGGAAGCGGGGCCCAGTACTTC. This sequence encodes CASSLVGTGSGAQYF. Using reference TRBV7-8 and TRBJ2-7 for the parts outside the CDR3, the full variable domain is GAGVSQSPRYKVAKRGQDVALRCDPISGHVSLFWYQQALGQGPEFLTYFQNEAQLDKSGLPSDRFFAERPEGSVSTLKIQRTQQEDSAVYLCASSLVGTGSGAQYFGPGTRLTVT.

The CDR3 protein is CASSQRPAGHNEQFF. The CDR3 DNA is TGTGCCAGCAGCCAGCGGCCGGCTGGGCACAATGAGCAGTTCTTC. V usage is TRBV27 and J usage is TRBJ2-1, with D perhaps TRBD2 (5 bases). The CDR3 runs to 15 residues. The ends were cut back, 6 bases at V and 5 bases at J, with 17 bases in the middle. Germline V gene sequence: CDR1 MNHEY, CDR2 SMNVEV (reference sequence).

The chain has TRBV6-5 and TRBJ2-7; D is perhaps TRBD1 (5 bases). Germline V gene lookup returns CDR1 MNHEY and CDR2 SVGAGI. The V end was cut by 10 bases, the J end by 2 bases, with 15 bases between. This CDR3 is built from 13 residues. The CDR3 DNA reads TGTGCCATCAGATCGGACACCACCTACGAGCAGTACTTC. Translated, it gives CAIRSDTTYEQYF.

This clonotype was counted many times. A read error may account for a junction end that differs from germline. The V call is TRBV5-1, the J call TRBJ2-5; TRBD1 agrees at 8 bases. CDR3 length: 14 amino acids. Germline V gives CDR1 SGHRS, CDR2 YFSETQ. CDR3 nucleotide sequence: TGTGCCAGCAGCTCTCAGGGGGCTGAGGAGACCCAGTACTTC. It specifies CASSSQGAEETQYF.

This clonotype has only a few counts. V usage is TRBV6-6 and J usage is TRBJ2-1; possibly TRBD1 for D (6 bases). V was shortened by 2 bases and J by 7 bases, with 12 bases between the two germline ends. There are 14 residues in the CDR3. Germline CDR1 MNHNY, CDR2 SVGAGI (reference sequence). This chain's CDR3 is CASSYGQGFNEQFF. CDR3 coding DNA: TGTGCCAGCAGTTACGGCCAGGGGTTTAATGAGCAGTTCTTC.

The table lists this clonotype with a few counts. The CDR3 bases are TGCGCCAGCAGCCAAGCACTAGCGGAATACAATGAGCAGTTCTTC. This translates into CASSQALAEYNEQFF. The gene calls are TRBV4-3 and TRBJ2-1, with 8 nucleotides matching TRBD2. This CDR3 region has 15 residues. CDR1 and CDR2 (germline): LGHNA, YSLEER. J lost 4 bases, V lost 1 base, and 3 bases had no gene match.

The sample holds a few counts of this clonotype. The gene calls are TRBV4-3 and TRBJ1-2, with D maybe TRBD1 (5 bases). This CDR3 is 15 amino acids long. The V end was cut by 0 bases, the J end by 6 bases, with 14 bases between. Per germline, CDR1 LGHNA and CDR2 YSLEER. As DNA, the CDR3 is TGCGCCAGCAGCCAAGATTTGGCAGGGAGGGATGGCTACACCTTC. This gives the protein CASSQDLAGRDGYTF.

On this clonotype itself: Germline is not matched at one junction end, which may reflect a read error. The chain uses TRBV24-1 and TRBJ2-1; weak D call: TRBD1 (5 bases). Germline loops: CDR1 KGHDR, CDR2 SFDVKD. The CDR3 runs 14 residues. CDR3 coding DNA: TGTGCCACTAGTGGGGCCCTAACCTACAATGAGCAGTTCTTC. This encodes CATSGALTYNEQFF.